This TCR beta chain stems from a study of shared clonotypes between healthy human individuals. Study overall: CD4 naive and CD4 memory each took three plates per donor, while CD8 naive took two and CD8 memory one.

The authors' processing: Filtering differed for immunoSEQ, which gave only junction sequences without quality scores. Assay: immunoSEQ multiplex PCR; the TCRdb copy retains only in-frame clones and omits some. Clone size and the V and J calls come from that table; the DNA yielded D and trimming. Among about 800,000 clones listed, around 96% were seen once. In germline, CDR1 is SGHVS, CDR2 FNYEAQ. The CDR3 is 13 residues long. V was pared by 5 bases and J by 0 bases, with 8 bases between. Naive CD8 cells lacked CD45RO and underwent positive selection for CCR7, leaving out terminally differentiated effector memory CD45RA+ cells. Free of recent acute infections or vaccinations, the donors were healthy HIV-negative adults.

Source material: naive CD8+ T cells sorted from blood. The rearrangement joins TRBV7-6 to TRBJ2-7, with D perhaps TRBD1 (5 bases). The receptor was derived from a man younger than 40 in good health. The CDR3: CASSPGISYEQYF. The CDR3 bases are TGTGCCAGCAGCCCAGGGATCTCCTACGAGCAGTACTTC.